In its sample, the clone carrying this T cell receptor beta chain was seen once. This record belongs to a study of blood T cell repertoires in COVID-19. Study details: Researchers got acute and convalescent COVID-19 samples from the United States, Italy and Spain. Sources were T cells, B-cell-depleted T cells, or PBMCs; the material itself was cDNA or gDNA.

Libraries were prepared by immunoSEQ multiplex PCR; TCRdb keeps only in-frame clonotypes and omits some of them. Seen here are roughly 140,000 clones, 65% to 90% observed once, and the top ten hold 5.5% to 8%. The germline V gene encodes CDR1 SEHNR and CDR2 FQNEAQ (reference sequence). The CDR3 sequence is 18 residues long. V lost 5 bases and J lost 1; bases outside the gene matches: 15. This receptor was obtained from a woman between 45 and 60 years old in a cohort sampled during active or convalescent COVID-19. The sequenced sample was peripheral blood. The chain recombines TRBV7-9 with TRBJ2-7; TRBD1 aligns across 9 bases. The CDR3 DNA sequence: TGTGCCAGCAGCCGACGGACCCTGGGACAGGGTGGGTCCTACGAGCAGTACTTC. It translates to CASSRRTLGQGGSYEQYF.